Described below is a single TCR beta chain sequence and its context. Its antigen remains unidentified. The sample comes from a study of shared clonotypes between healthy human individuals. Execution of the assay was at deep level. The method was immunoSEQ multiplex PCR; TCRdb's version includes in-frame clones alone and lacks a portion of them. Of about half a million clones listed, around 73% are singletons. Study-wide results and limits: Exclusively blood specimens were collected; tissue repertoires likely differ.

V lost 1 base to trimming and J lost 7 bases, with 7 bases between them. The CDR3 loop spans 12 amino acids. The germline CDR1 and CDR2 sequences are GTSNPN and SVGIG (reference sequence). Source material: PBMCs. The chain links TRBV30 to TRBJ1-4, with TRBD1 as a possible D gene (5 bases). The source of this sequence is a woman in her forties in good health. Some clones in this sample may be carry-over from other donors' samples. In DNA, the CDR3 is TGTGCCTGGAGTGCCGGGGGTGAAAAACTGTTTTTT. It encodes CAWSAGGEKLFF.